What follows are 23 T cell receptor beta chains derived from one specimen sequenced in a study of cytomegalovirus exposure and HLA in healthy donors. Primers included in the PCR were 60 Vbeta and 13 Jbeta primers. Data came from immunoSEQ multiplex PCR; TCRdb stores just in-frame clones and leaves some out. The sample carries about 140,000 clones, approximately 61% recorded once. Sequences were obtained from PBMCs. The receptors were gathered from a woman aged 40 to 50 in good health and CMV-seronegative.

The CDR3 is CASSPPPAMNTEAFF. DNA of the CDR3: TGTGCCAGCTCACCACCCCCAGCGATGAACACTGAAGCTTTCTTT. The chain employs TRBV18 and TRBJ1-1; D remains ambiguous. The ends were cut back, 0 bases at V and 0 bases at J, with 8 bases in the middle. Germline V gives CDR1 KGHSH, CDR2 LQKENI. This CDR3 is built from 15 residues.

The gene calls are TRBV11-2 and TRBJ1-1; D call uncertain. CDR3 length: 13 residues. Germline V gene data show CDR1 as SGHAT and CDR2 as FQNNGV. V lost 4 bases and J lost 4, with 10 bases in between. Here the CDR3 reads CASSSRRGTEAFF. DNA of the CDR3: TGTGCCAGCAGCTCCCGGCGGGGCACTGAAGCTTTCTTT. Variable domain in full (rest from reference TRBV11-2 and TRBJ1-1): EAGVAQSPRYKIIEKRQSVAFWCNPISGHATLYWYQQILGQGPKLLIQFQNNGVVDDSQLPKDRFSAERLKGVDSTLKIQPAKLEDSAVYLCASSSRRGTEAFFGQGTRLTVV.

The rearrangement joins TRBV19 to TRBJ2-2; D is undetermined. This CDR3 is built from 14 residues. CDR1 is LNHDA and CDR2 is SQIVND in the germline V gene (reference sequence). Trimming took off 3 bases at V and 6 bases at J, with 11 bases between the two ends. The CDR3 here is CASSILLLAGELFF. CDR3 nucleotides: TGTGCCAGTAGTATCTTGCTATTGGCCGGGGAGCTGTTTTTT.

This clone showed up just a few times. The chain employs TRBV7-7 and TRBJ2-5; tentatively, D is TRBD1 (7 bases). Germline assignment: CDR1 SSHAT and CDR2 FNYEAQ (reference sequence). The length of the CDR3 is 15 residues. V was trimmed by 5 bases and J by 1 base, leaving 14 bases between them. The CDR3 region is CASSRQGGFQETQYF. Written as DNA, the CDR3 is TGTGCCAGCAGCCGACAGGGAGGTTTCCAAGAGACCCAGTACTTC.

This chain uses TRBV6-1 with TRBJ1-1, with D hard to call. The CDR3 sequence is 17 residues long. With 0 bases removed from V and 4 bases from J, the gap between germline ends came to 18 bases. The V gene's germline CDR1 is MNHNS and CDR2 SASEGT. In nucleotides, the CDR3 is TGTGCCAGCAGTGAAGCAACTTACCGGGGTTTCGGCACTGAAGCTTTCTTT. It yields the protein CASSEATYRGFGTEAFF.

The J gene is TRBJ2-7, the V gene TRBV10-1, with TRBD1 identical over 11 bases. This CDR3 is 18 amino acids long. Per the germline V gene, CDR1 is WNHNN and CDR2 is SYGVQD (reference sequence). V dropped 4 bases and J dropped 5; count of bases not matched to a gene: 16. The CDR3 loop is CASSAIFTPGQGGHEQYF. CDR3 nucleotide sequence: TGCGCCAGCAGTGCCATTTTTACGCCGGGACAGGGGGGCCACGAGCAGTACTTC.

V gene TRBV14 combines with J gene TRBJ1-1; D not resolved. Germline V CDR1 and CDR2: SGHDN, FVKESK. V was shortened by 1 base and J by 10 bases, with 10 bases between the two germline ends. The CDR3 is 12 residues long. CDR3 sequence (DNA): TGTGCCAGCAGCCAAGCTCGAGCTAGAGCTTTCTTT. Translating it yields CASSQARARAFF.

This chain uses TRBV30 with TRBJ1-1; D may be TRBD1 (5 bases). Trimming took off 3 bases at V and 1 base at J, with 12 bases between the two ends. Germline V gene sequence: CDR1 GTSNPN, CDR2 SVGIG (reference sequence). CDR3 length: 14 amino acids. CDR3 in DNA: TGTGCCTGGAGGACCCGACAGCGGAACACTGAAGCTTTCTTT. This sequence encodes CAWRTRQRNTEAFF.

The chain is built from TRBV30 and TRBJ1-2; 9 bases fit TRBD1. CDR1 is GTSNPN, CDR2 SVGIG, per germline (reference sequence). The junction had 8 bases not matched to a gene; V was cut back by 2 bases and J by 4 bases. The CDR3 runs to 15 residues. As DNA, the CDR3 is TGTGCCTGGAGTCCCGGGACAGGGTTTGTCTATGGCTACACCTTC. Amino acid sequence: CAWSPGTGFVYGYTF.

The chain employs TRBV10-3 and TRBJ1-1, with D perhaps matching TRBD1 (6 bases). The germline CDR1 and CDR2 sequences are ENHRY and SYGVKD. The CDR3 has 12 amino acids. V lost 5 bases, J lost 5 bases, and 9 bases lay in between. The CDR3 spells CAISPQGTEAFF. The CDR3 DNA reads as TGTGCCATCAGTCCTCAGGGGACTGAAGCTTTCTTT.

This rearrangement joins TRBV4-1 to TRBJ1-2; 10 positions match TRBD1. V was clipped by 2 bases and J by 8 bases; unmatched bases: 8. The CDR3 runs 15 residues. Germline V gene lookup returns CDR1 MGHRA and CDR2 YSYEKL. The CDR3 DNA is TGCGCCAGCAGCCAACTTGGACAGGGGGTTGGGGGCTACACCTTC. This encodes CASSQLGQGVGGYTF.

The chain has TRBV30 and TRBJ1-3, with 9 bases aligning to TRBD1. V shed 1 base, J shed 7 bases, and the junction held 8 bases outside the gene matches. There are 15 residues in the CDR3. Germline CDR1 GTSNPN, CDR2 SVGIG (reference sequence). The CDR3 DNA is TGTGCCTGGAGTGCCCCGGACAGGGGTGGGAACACCATATATTTT. Translating it yields CAWSAPDRGGNTIYF.

The rearrangement joins TRBV5-6 to TRBJ2-5; TRBD2 matches at 10 bases. The junction had 6 bases not matched to a gene; V was cut back by 5 bases and J by 2 bases. The CDR3 has 15 amino acids. Germline values: CDR1 SGHDT, CDR2 YYEEEE. The CDR3 region is CASSSWTSGQETQYF. In DNA form, the CDR3 reads TGTGCCAGCAGTTCCTGGACTAGCGGACAAGAGACCCAGTACTTC.

This clone was counted a few times. This chain uses TRBV30 with TRBJ2-3; possibly TRBD2 for D (6 bases). Trimming removed 0 bases from V and 2 bases from J, with 15 bases in between. CDR1 is GTSNPN, CDR2 SVGIG, per germline (reference sequence). This CDR3 comprises 16 residues. The DNA of the CDR3 is TGTGCCTGGAGTGTCCCCGGGGGTGGCAACACAGATACGCAGTATTTT. It is translated as CAWSVPGGGNTDTQYF. Filled out from reference TRBV30 and TRBJ2-3, the complete variable domain reads SQTIHQWPATLVQPVGSPLSLECTVEGTSNPNLYWYRQAAGRGLQLLFYSVGIGQISSEVPQNLSASRPQDRQFILSSKKLLLSDSGFYLCAWSVPGGGNTDTQYFGPGTRLTVL.

This rearrangement joins TRBV2 to TRBJ1-5; 12 nucleotides align to TRBD1. The J segment lost 2 bases and the V segment lost 7 bases, leaving 9 bases of the junction unmatched. Germline-derived CDR1 and CDR2 are SNHLY and FYNNEI. The CDR3 totals 17 residues. The CDR3 bases are TGTGCCAGCAACCGGGACAGGGGGCCTAGTGGCAATCAGCCCCAGCATTTT. Amino acid sequence: CASNRDRGPSGNQPQHF.

The J gene is TRBJ1-4, the V gene TRBV30, with D possibly TRBD1 on 6 matching bases. The CDR3 is 18 residues long. Germline CDR1 is GTSNPN and CDR2 is SVGIG (reference sequence). V was pared by 2 bases and J by 4 bases, with 23 bases between. This CDR3 reads CAWSNPARGSYGNEKLFF. The CDR3 DNA sequence: TGTGCCTGGAGTAACCCCGCCAGGGGTAGCTACGGTAATGAAAAACTGTTTTTT.

The V call is TRBV5-1, the J call TRBJ2-5; 7 bases line up with TRBD1. The germline V gene has CDR1 SGHRS and CDR2 YFSETQ. V gave up 5 bases and J gave up 5 bases; unmatched junction bases: 6. The CDR3 is made up of 13 amino acids. Here the CDR3 reads CASRQGMGETQYF. CDR3 in DNA: TGCGCCAGCAGACAGGGGATGGGGGAGACCCAGTACTTC. The whole variable domain, remainder taken from reference TRBV5-1 and TRBJ2-5, is KAGVTQTPRYLIKTRGQQVTLSCSPISGHRSVSWYQQTPGQGLQFLFEYFSETQRNKGNFPGRFSGRQFSNSRSEMNVSTLELGDSALYLCASRQGMGETQYFGPGTRLLVL.

The chain links TRBV12-5 to TRBJ1-1; TRBD1 matches 8 bases. Germline trimming cut 5 bases from V and 2 bases from J; bases unmatched to any gene: 7. The CDR3 sequence is 15 residues long. The germline V gene has CDR1 LGHNT and CDR2 FRNRAP. In DNA form, the CDR3 reads TGTGCTAGTGGTACCTCCGGACAGGGTAACACTGAAGCTTTCTTT. It translates to CASGTSGQGNTEAFF.

The chain joins TRBV7-8 to TRBJ2-3; no clear D. CDR3 length: 15 amino acids. In germline, CDR1 is SGHVS, CDR2 FQNEAQ. V was shortened by 1 base and J by 4 bases, with 12 bases between the two germline ends. In nucleotides, the CDR3 is TGTGCCAGCAGCTTAGGTAATGGCGGTTCAGATACGCAGTATTTT. Its translation: CASSLGNGGSDTQYF. The full variable domain, completed using reference TRBV7-8 and TRBJ2-3, is GAGVSQSPRYKVAKRGQDVALRCDPISGHVSLFWYQQALGQGPEFLTYFQNEAQLDKSGLPSDRFFAERPEGSVSTLKIQRTQQEDSAVYLCASSLGNGGSDTQYFGPGTRLTVL.

For the CDR3, the DNA is TGTGCCAGCAGTTTATCCTCGAGGGTAACTAACTATGGCTACACCTTC. Translated, it gives CASSLSSRVTNYGYTF. The chain carries TRBV28 and TRBJ1-2, with unresolved D. The CDR3 is made up of 16 amino acids. Germline V gives CDR1 MDHEN, CDR2 SYDVKM. Deletions cut 1 base from V and 0 bases from J, with 12 bases between.

V gene TRBV7-2 combines with J gene TRBJ2-3; 9 bases agree with TRBD2. This CDR3 is built from 13 residues. CDR1 is SGHTA and CDR2 is FQGNSA in the germline V gene. The V gene end was trimmed by 5 bases and the J gene end by 5 bases; junction bases not matched to a gene: 2. As DNA, the CDR3 is TGTGCCAGCAGCGAGCGGGGGGAAGATACGCAGTATTTT. Translated, it gives CASSERGEDTQYF.

The chain employs TRBV30 and TRBJ2-7; a weak D match, TRBD1 (6 bases). The germline V gene has CDR1 GTSNPN and CDR2 SVGIG (reference sequence). The CDR3 totals 13 residues. V dropped 2 bases and J dropped 2 bases, with 10 bases sitting between them. The CDR3 is CAWSKQGTYEQYF. CDR3 in DNA: TGTGCCTGGAGTAAACAGGGAACCTACGAGCAGTACTTC.

The chain uses TRBV10-3 and TRBJ1-3; the match to TRBD1 covers 8 bases. The germline CDR1 and CDR2 sequences are ENHRY and SYGVKD. J gave up 4 bases and V 4 bases, and 3 bases lay outside the gene matches. This CDR3 has 14 residues. The CDR3 region has the DNA TGTGCCATCAGTGCCCAGGGGGCGGGAAACACCATATATTTT. It specifies CAISAQGAGNTIYF.